This T cell receptor beta chain was sequenced for a study of T cells after yellow fever vaccination. 5'RACE template switching produced TCR cDNA carrying a universal primer site and UMIs. From the 5' RACE reads, TCRdb called clonotypes with MiXCR, one entry per CDR3 protein. The sample carries under 250,000 distinct CDR3 sequences, less than 3.5% recorded once. The sample was CD4+ T cells sorted from PBMCs, taken 10 days after the yellow fever booster vaccination. This clonotype originated in a man younger than 35 who received the YFV17D yellow fever vaccine.

CDR3 coding DNA: TGCAGTGCTAGGCGAGGGACCCAGTACTTC. Translating it yields CSARRGTQYF. The V and J genes are TRBV20-1 and TRBJ2-5; D is uncertain. Germline CDR1 reads DFQATT; CDR2 reads SNEGSKA (reference sequence). The CDR3 is 10 residues long. V lost 3 bases, J lost 7 bases, and 6 bases lay in between.